Sequencing of this T cell receptor (beta chain) was carried out in a study of T cell changes during pregnancy in multiple sclerosis. Germline CDR1 reads SGHTS; CDR2 reads YDEGEE. The ends were cut back, 5 bases at V and 2 bases at J, with 11 bases in the middle. The CDR3 is made up of 14 amino acids. Profiling relied on immunoSEQ multiplex PCR, and the TCRdb table lists in-frame clones only, not all of them. The repertoire holds around 36,000 clones, with roughly 91% as singletons. The chain joins TRBV5-8 to TRBJ1-5; D gene uncertain. Specimen: CD8+ T cells from peripheral blood mononuclear cells, collected before pregnancy. The TCR originated in a female donor with multiple sclerosis, enrolled in a pregnancy study. DNA for the CDR3: TGTGCCAGCAGTGGCGGGCGGGGCAATCAGCCCCAGCATTTT. Its protein product is CASSGGRGNQPQHF.